In this sample, the clone carrying this T cell receptor beta chain turned up once. Its target is unknown. The protocol was immunoSEQ multiplex PCR, while the TCRdb copy is restricted to in-frame clones and leaves out a portion. Here the sample spans fewer than 20,000 clones, approximately 91% being singletons. CDR1 is SQVTM and CDR2 is ANQGSEA in the germline V gene. The CDR3 is 13 amino acids. V lost 7 bases and J lost 4, with 16 bases in between. The entry originates in a study of lymphopenia after photon versus proton radiotherapy. Study-level results: After the lymphocyte nadir, photon-treated repertoires showed oligoclonal expansion, especially of CD8+ Temra cells.

The chain combines TRBV29-1 with TRBJ1-1; the D gene is possibly TRBD1 (5 bases). The specimen comprised peripheral blood, sampled from a patient treated with proton-based radiotherapy. The clonotype originates from a man in his sixties or seventies with pancreatic cancer. The CDR3 DNA sequence: TGCAGCGCTGGGGACGCCGAGGGCACTGAAGCTTTCTTT. This encodes CSAGDAEGTEAFF.